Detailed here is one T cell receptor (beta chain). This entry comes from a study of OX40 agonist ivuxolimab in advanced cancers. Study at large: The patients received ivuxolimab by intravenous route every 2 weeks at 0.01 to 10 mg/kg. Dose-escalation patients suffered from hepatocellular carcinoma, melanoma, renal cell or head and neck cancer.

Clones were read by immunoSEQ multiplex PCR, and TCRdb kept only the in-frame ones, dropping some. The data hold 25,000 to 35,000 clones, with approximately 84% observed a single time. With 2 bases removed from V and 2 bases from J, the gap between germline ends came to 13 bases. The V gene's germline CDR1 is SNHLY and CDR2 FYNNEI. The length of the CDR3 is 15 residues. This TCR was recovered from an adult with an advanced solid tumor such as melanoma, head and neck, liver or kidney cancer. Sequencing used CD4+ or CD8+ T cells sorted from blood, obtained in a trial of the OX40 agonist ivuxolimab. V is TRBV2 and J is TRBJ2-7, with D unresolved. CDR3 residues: CASSERTSITYEQYF. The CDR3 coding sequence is TGTGCCAGCAGTGAAAGGACGTCTATCACCTACGAGCAGTACTTC. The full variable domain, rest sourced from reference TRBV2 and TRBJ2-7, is EPEVTQTPSHQVTQMGQEVILRCVPISNHLYFYWYRQILGQKVEFLVSFYNNEISEKSEIFDDQFSVERPDGSNFTLKIRSTKLEDSAMYFCASSERTSITYEQYFGPGTRLTVT.